This passage covers 30 T cell receptor beta chains from one sample sequenced in a study of CD8+ T cells in alopecia areata. Reverse transcribed after extraction, RNA yielded cDNA as the sequencing template. Sequencing was performed with immunoSEQ multiplex PCR; in TCRdb, only in-frame clones are kept and a portion is missing. This sample has roughly 140,000 clones; approximately 51% occur once, and the top ten carry more than 0.95%. Sequences were derived from CD4+ T cells sorted from blood, sampled at week 0. Receptors were obtained from a human donor with alopecia areata.

V usage is TRBV29-1 and J usage is TRBJ2-5, with D possibly being TRBD2 (5 bases). V was trimmed by 7 bases and J by 7 bases, leaving 22 bases between them. The germline gives CDR1 SQVTM, CDR2 ANQGSEA. CDR3 length: 14 amino acids. CDR3 nucleotide sequence: TGCAGCGGGATTTGGCGGCCCTCGGCGGGGACCCAGTACTTC. As protein: CSGIWRPSAGTQYF.

The V gene is TRBV28, the J gene TRBJ2-3, with 9 positions matching TRBD1. V lost 8 bases and J lost 4; bases outside the gene matches: 13. Germline-derived CDR1 and CDR2 are MDHEN and SYDVKM. This CDR3 is 16 amino acids long. CDR3 loop: CASGGLDRGFSDTQYF. As DNA, the CDR3 is TGTGCCAGCGGGGGATTGGACAGGGGATTTTCAGATACGCAGTATTTT.

This clone was seen only a few times. V gene TRBV6-6 combines with J gene TRBJ2-2; no firm D call. The V end lost 2 bases, the J end lost 4 bases, and 5 bases lay between the germline ends. The CDR3 has 13 amino acids. Germline V gene data show CDR1 as MNHNY and CDR2 as SVGAGI (reference sequence). CDR3: CASSYMITGELFF. The CDR3 nucleotides read TGTGCCAGCAGTTACATGATCACCGGGGAGCTGTTTTTT.

This clone was detected only a few times. The chain couples TRBV29-1 to TRBJ2-7, with 8 bases that match TRBD1. J gave up 2 bases and V 3 bases, and 9 bases lay outside the gene matches. The germline gives CDR1 SQVTM, CDR2 ANQGSEA. CDR3 length equals 15 residues. Written as DNA, the CDR3 is TGCAGCGTTGAGAGGGGTGCACAGGGGGCCTACGAGCAGTACTTC. Amino acids: CSVERGAQGAYEQYF.

V is TRBV30 and J is TRBJ2-3; D might be TRBD2 (5 bases). The V end was cut by 4 bases, the J end by 0 bases, with 8 bases between. This CDR3 has 13 residues. CDR1 and CDR2 (germline): GTSNPN, SVGIG (reference sequence). Written as DNA, the CDR3 is TGTGCCTGGACAGAGGGTAGCACAGATACGCAGTATTTT. Translating gives CAWTEGSTDTQYF.

This clone was counted between two and nine times. The V gene is TRBV5-1, the J gene TRBJ2-1; 7 bases agree with TRBD2. Per the germline V gene, CDR1 is SGHRS and CDR2 is YFSETQ. This CDR3 spans 15 amino acids. V trimming: 0 bases; J trimming: 5 bases; junction bases outside the gene matches: 5. The CDR3 loop is CASSLGTSENNEQFF. As DNA, the CDR3 is TGCGCCAGCAGCTTGGGAACTAGCGAAAACAATGAGCAGTTCTTC.

The chain carries TRBV4-2 and TRBJ2-6; the D gene is possibly TRBD1 (6 bases). Between the trimmed V and J ends, which lost 4 bases and 4 bases, there was a span of 14 bases. CDR1 and CDR2 from the germline V gene are LGHNA and YNFKEQ. The CDR3 is made up of 16 amino acids. This CDR3 reads CASSPLGASGANVLTF. The CDR3 nucleotides are TGTGCCAGCAGCCCCCTGGGGGCTTCCGGGGCCAACGTCCTGACTTTC.

The chain links TRBV2 to TRBJ2-5; D is unclear. The ends were cut back, 6 bases at V and 1 base at J, with 3 bases in the middle. Germline values: CDR1 SNHLY, CDR2 FYNNEI. The CDR3 is 11 amino acids. Here the CDR3 DNA reads TGTGCCAGCAGGACCCAAGAGACCCAGTACTTC. It translates to CASRTQETQYF.

The rearrangement joins TRBV7-9 to TRBJ2-1; possibly TRBD2 for D (5 bases). The CDR3 is 15 residues long. Trimming took off 8 bases at V and 4 bases at J, with 18 bases between the two ends. Germline-derived CDR1 and CDR2 are SEHNR and FQNEAQ (reference sequence). This chain's CDR3 is CASGLEERFYNEQFF. The CDR3 region has the DNA TGTGCCAGCGGTTTGGAGGAGCGTTTTTACAATGAGCAGTTCTTC.

The chain couples TRBV15 to TRBJ2-1; TRBD2 matches 12 bases. The trim removed 0 bases at V and 7 bases at J, leaving 10 bases unmatched. CDR1 and CDR2 from the germline V gene are LNHNV and YYDKDF (reference sequence). There are 18 residues in the CDR3. Here the CDR3 reads CATSRDRATSGSRNEQFF. The DNA of the CDR3 is TGTGCCACCAGCAGAGATCGGGCGACTAGCGGGAGTAGGAATGAGCAGTTCTTC. The full variable domain, with the rest looked up from reference TRBV15 and TRBJ2-1, is DAMVIQNPRYQVTQFGKPVTLSCSQTLNHNVMYWYQQKSSQAPKLLFHYYDKDFNNEADTPDNFQSRRPNTSFCFLDIRSPGLGDTAMYLCATSRDRATSGSRNEQFFGPGTRLTVL.

V gene TRBV4-3 combines with J gene TRBJ2-2; 7 nucleotides agree with TRBD2. Germline CDR1 is LGHNA and CDR2 is YSLEER. The trim removed 4 bases at V and 0 bases at J, leaving 2 bases unmatched. The CDR3 spans 15 residues. CDR3 in DNA: TGCGCCAGCAGCCGGGACTACGCGAACACCGGGGAGCTGTTTTTT. Protein sequence: CASSRDYANTGELFF.

The rearrangement joins TRBV4-2 to TRBJ1-5; D not certain. Trimming removed 4 bases at V and 5 bases at J, with 18 bases between. Germline V gene lookup returns CDR1 LGHNA and CDR2 YNFKEQ. This CDR3 region has 16 residues. CDR3 loop: CASSPAVLPGHQPQHF. The CDR3 nucleotides read TGTGCCAGCAGCCCCGCGGTTCTCCCCGGGCATCAGCCCCAGCATTTT.

The rearrangement links TRBV4-1 to TRBJ2-5; 8 bases agree with TRBD2. The CDR3 is 14 amino acids. The ends lost 5 bases at V and 5 bases at J; junction bases unmatched: 7. The germline gives CDR1 MGHRA, CDR2 YSYEKL. In nucleotides, the CDR3 is TGCGCCAGCAGCTACCGGGGGGGGGCCGAGACCCAGTACTTC. Translation gives CASSYRGGAETQYF.

The gene calls are TRBV5-1 and TRBJ2-7, with 9 bases matching TRBD2. J lost 0 bases, V lost 6 bases, and 7 bases had no gene match. This CDR3 spans 15 amino acids. The germline V gene encodes CDR1 SGHRS and CDR2 YFSETQ. CDR3 sequence: CASTSSGVSSYEQYF. In DNA form, the CDR3 reads TGCGCCAGCACCTCTAGCGGGGTCAGCTCCTACGAGCAGTACTTC. Full variable domain (remainder filled in from reference TRBV5-1 and TRBJ2-7): KAGVTQTPRYLIKTRGQQVTLSCSPISGHRSVSWYQQTPGQGLQFLFEYFSETQRNKGNFPGRFSGRQFSNSRSEMNVSTLELGDSALYLCASTSSGVSSYEQYFGPGTRLTVT.

This clone turned up a few times. This chain uses TRBV18 with TRBJ1-2; 7 nucleotides align to TRBD1. This CDR3 has 13 residues. V lost 4 bases, J lost 6 bases, and 5 bases stayed unmatched. CDR1 and CDR2 from the germline V gene are KGHSH and LQKENI. The CDR3 region is CASSRDSSNGYTF. The CDR3 DNA follows: TGTGCCAGCTCACGGGACAGCTCCAATGGCTACACCTTC.

This clone has more than one count but fewer than ten. This chain uses TRBV7-2 with TRBJ2-5, with no clear D. This CDR3 has 14 amino acids. Germline CDR1 and CDR2: SGHTA and FQGNSA. V was pared by 2 bases and J by 5 bases, with 12 bases between. CDR3 loop: CASSLSLGRETQYF. CDR3 DNA: TGTGCCAGCAGCTTATCCCTAGGTAGGGAGACCCAGTACTTC. The full variable domain, in which reference TRBV7-2 and TRBJ2-5 provide the parts outside the CDR3, is GAGVSQSPSNKVTEKGKDVELRCDPISGHTALYWYRQSLGQGLEFLIYFQGNSAPDKSGLPSDRFSAERTGGSVSTLTIQRTQQEDSAVYLCASSLSLGRETQYFGPGTRLLVL.

This clone turned up a few times. The genes are TRBV19 and TRBJ1-5; D remains ambiguous. This CDR3 comprises 11 residues. Trimming removed 7 bases at V and 9 bases at J, with 10 bases between. Germline-derived CDR1 and CDR2 are LNHDA and SQIVND (reference sequence). This chain's CDR3 is CASTPGRPQHF. CDR3 nucleotides: TGTGCCAGTACACCGGGTCGGCCCCAGCATTTT.

Notes on this clone: Other DNA sequences in the sample encode the same CDR3. The V and J genes are TRBV5-1 and TRBJ2-1; unclear D gene. The V end was cut by 2 bases, the J end by 6 bases, with 12 bases between. Germline CDR1 and CDR2: SGHRS and YFSETQ. This CDR3 contains 14 residues. The CDR3 region is CASSLGGSSNEQFF. DNA of the CDR3: TGCGCCAGCAGCTTAGGCGGCTCCAGCAATGAGCAGTTCTTC.

The rearrangement links TRBV7-9 to TRBJ2-2; perhaps TRBD2 as D (6 bases). Germline CDR1 SEHNR, CDR2 FQNEAQ (reference sequence). This CDR3 is built from 12 residues. The CDR3 sequence is CGLAMNTGELFF. DNA of the CDR3: TGTGGGCTAGCGATGAACACCGGGGAGCTGTTTTTT. Drawing the rest from reference TRBV7-9 and TRBJ2-2, the complete variable domain is DTGVSQNPRHKITKRGQNVTFRCDPISEHNRLYWYRQTLGQGPEFLTYFQNEAQLEKSRLLSDRFSAERPKGSFSTLEIQRTEQGDSAMYLCGLAMNTGELFFGEGSRLTVL.

This chain joins TRBV5-1 and TRBJ2-1, with D maybe TRBD2 (5 bases). Per the germline V gene, CDR1 is SGHRS and CDR2 is YFSETQ. The CDR3 is made up of 15 amino acids. Trimming removed 0 bases from V and 0 bases from J, with 7 bases in between. Here the CDR3 reads CASSLEGSSYNEQFF. In DNA, the CDR3 is TGCGCCAGCAGCTTGGAAGGGAGCTCCTACAATGAGCAGTTCTTC.

This clone was counted only a few times. The V call is TRBV4-2, the J call TRBJ2-1; weak D call: TRBD2 (6 bases). Trimming removed 3 bases from V and 8 bases from J, with 14 bases in between. Germline assignment: CDR1 LGHNA and CDR2 YNFKEQ. There are 14 residues in the CDR3. The CDR3 spells CASSQGLVVHEQFF. The CDR3 DNA reads as TGTGCCAGCAGCCAGGGACTCGTGGTCCATGAGCAGTTCTTC.

The V call is TRBV29-1, the J call TRBJ2-1, with 8 nucleotides matching TRBD2. Germline loops: CDR1 SQVTM, CDR2 ANQGSEA. With 7 bases clipped from V and 2 bases from J, the junction kept 19 bases outside the gene matches. There are 18 residues in the CDR3. The CDR3 loop reads CSAGEKFSGMRTYNEQFF. For the CDR3, the DNA is TGCAGCGCGGGCGAGAAGTTTAGCGGGATGAGGACCTACAATGAGCAGTTCTTC.

The rearrangement uses TRBV13 and TRBJ2-7; 13 positions agree with TRBD2. With 4 bases clipped from V and 7 bases from J, the junction kept 7 bases outside the gene matches. Germline CDR1 and CDR2: PRHDT and FYEKMQ (reference sequence). The CDR3 sequence is 15 residues long. The CDR3 loop is CASSSQGLAGVEQYF. In DNA, the CDR3 is TGTGCCAGCAGCTCCCAAGGACTAGCGGGAGTTGAGCAGTACTTC.

This clone came up once. This chain links TRBV4-2 with TRBJ1-2; tentative D call: TRBD1 (5 bases). V shed 0 bases and J shed 1 base, with 9 bases lying between them. The CDR3 consists of 15 residues. Germline CDR1 LGHNA, CDR2 YNFKEQ. The CDR3 protein is CASSQEAGNNYGYTF. The CDR3 DNA reads TGTGCCAGCAGCCAAGAAGCAGGGAATAACTATGGCTACACCTTC.

The chain employs TRBV29-1 and TRBJ1-2; D gene ambiguous. Germline V gives CDR1 SQVTM, CDR2 ANQGSEA. The CDR3 runs 12 residues. Between the trimmed V and J ends, which lost 0 bases and 9 bases, there was a span of 11 bases. The CDR3, as DNA: TGCAGCGTTGAAGATAAAAGGAGTAGCTACACCTTC. It codes for CSVEDKRSSYTF.

With regard to this clone: Other DNA sequences within the sample encode an identical CDR3. The V call is TRBV30, the J call TRBJ2-7; D unclear. Germline V lookup: CDR1 GTSNPN, CDR2 SVGIG (reference sequence). The CDR3 is 11 amino acids. V dropped 2 bases and J dropped 4 bases, with 6 bases sitting between them. This chain's CDR3 is CAWSSRYEQYF. CDR3 in DNA: TGTGCCTGGAGTAGTAGGTACGAGCAGTACTTC.

The genes are TRBV15 and TRBJ2-1, with D hard to call. Germline lookup yields CDR1 LNHNV and CDR2 YYDKDF (reference sequence). The CDR3 is 15 residues long. Trimming cost V 0 bases and J 2 bases, with 8 bases left between them. CDR3 bases: TGTGCCACCAGCAGAGATGTGGGAACCTACAATGAGCAGTTCTTC. Translating it yields CATSRDVGTYNEQFF.

The chain is built from TRBV7-3 and TRBJ1-1; TRBD1 matches at 11 bases. Germline V gene lookup returns CDR1 SGHTA and CDR2 FQGTGA. V shed 5 bases and J 1 base; nucleotides not matched to a gene: 6. The CDR3 sequence is 16 residues long. The CDR3 DNA follows: TGTGCCAGCAGCCCGCCAGGACAGGGGGCGAACACTGAAGCTTTCTTT. It specifies CASSPPGQGANTEAFF.

The sample holds a few counts of this clone. This chain links TRBV29-1 with TRBJ2-6; D possibly corresponds to TRBD2 (6 bases). CDR3 length: 15 residues. CDR1 and CDR2 from the germline V gene are SQVTM and ANQGSEA. V shed 2 bases and J shed 1 base, with 9 bases lying between them. The CDR3 spells CSVEWAGSGANVLTF. CDR3 nucleotide sequence: TGCAGCGTTGAATGGGCGGGGTCTGGGGCCAACGTCCTGACTTTC. Full variable domain (remainder filled in from reference TRBV29-1 and TRBJ2-6): SAVISQKPSRDICQRGTSLTIQCQVDSQVTMMFWYRQQPGQSLTLIATANQGSEATYESGFVIDKFPISRPNLTFSTLTVSNMSPEDSSIYLCSVEWAGSGANVLTFGAGSRLTVL.

This clone occurred once. The chain joins TRBV2 to TRBJ2-1; no definite D call. Germline-derived CDR1 and CDR2 are SNHLY and FYNNEI. The CDR3 contains 12 residues. V was trimmed by 7 bases and J by 6 bases, leaving 10 bases between them. The CDR3 DNA sequence: TGTGCCAGCACTGGGATAGCCAATGAGCAGTTCTTC. It is translated as CASTGIANEQFF. The complete variable domain, with remaining parts taken from reference TRBV2 and TRBJ2-1, reads EPEVTQTPSHQVTQMGQEVILRCVPISNHLYFYWYRQILGQKVEFLVSFYNNEISEKSEIFDDQFSVERPDGSNFTLKIRSTKLEDSAMYFCASTGIANEQFFGPGTRLTVL.